Included here is one T cell receptor (beta chain) sequence, with context. What it recognizes is unknown. The sample comes from a study of cytomegalovirus exposure and HLA in healthy donors. From germline, CDR1 is SGHRS and CDR2 YFSETQ. Trimming removed 3 bases from V and 11 bases from J; junction bases left unmatched: 5. The CDR3 extends over 12 amino acids. Both 60 Vbeta primers and 13 Jbeta primers went into the PCR. Assay: immunoSEQ multiplex PCR; the TCRdb copy retains only in-frame clones and omits some. The sample consists of 65,000 to 90,000 clones, about 69% of them appearing once. Points from the study as a whole: In a later analysis, HLA-C alleles had the fewest associated TCRs, DRB1 alleles the most. Later analysis indicated greater clonal expansion among HLA-associated TCR beta chains than among equally common other chains. Immune exposure information comprised only CMV serostatus.

Sequenced input: PBMCs. The gene calls are TRBV5-1 and TRBJ2-3; 8 positions match TRBD1. The source of this sequence is a man aged 55-75 years in good health and CMV-seronegative. The CDR3 coding sequence is TGCGCCAGCAGCTCGACAGGGGAGAGGCAGTATTTT. The encoded protein is CASSSTGERQYF.